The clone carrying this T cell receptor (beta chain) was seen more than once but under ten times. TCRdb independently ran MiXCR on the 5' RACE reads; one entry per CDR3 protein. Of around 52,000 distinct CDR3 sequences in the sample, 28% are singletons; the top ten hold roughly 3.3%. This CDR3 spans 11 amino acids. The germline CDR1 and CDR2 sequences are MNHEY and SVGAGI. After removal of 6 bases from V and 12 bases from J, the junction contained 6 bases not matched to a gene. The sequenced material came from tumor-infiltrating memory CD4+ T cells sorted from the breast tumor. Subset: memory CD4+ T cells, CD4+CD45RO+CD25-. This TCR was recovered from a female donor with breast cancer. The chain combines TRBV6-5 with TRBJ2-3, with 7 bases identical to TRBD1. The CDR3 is CASSRQGRQYF. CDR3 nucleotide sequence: TGTGCCAGCAGCCGACAGGGCAGACAGTATTTT.